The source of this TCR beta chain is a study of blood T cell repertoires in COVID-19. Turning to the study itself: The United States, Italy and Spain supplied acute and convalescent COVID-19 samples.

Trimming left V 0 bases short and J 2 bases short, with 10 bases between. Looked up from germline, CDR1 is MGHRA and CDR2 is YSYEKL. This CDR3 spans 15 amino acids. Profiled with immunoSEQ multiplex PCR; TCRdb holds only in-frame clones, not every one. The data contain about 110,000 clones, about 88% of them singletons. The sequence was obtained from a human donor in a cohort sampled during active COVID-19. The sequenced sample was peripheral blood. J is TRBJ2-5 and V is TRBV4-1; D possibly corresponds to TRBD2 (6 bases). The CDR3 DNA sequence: TGCGCCAGCAGCCAAGATGCGGGACTGCAAGAGACCCAGTACTTC. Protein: CASSQDAGLQETQYF.